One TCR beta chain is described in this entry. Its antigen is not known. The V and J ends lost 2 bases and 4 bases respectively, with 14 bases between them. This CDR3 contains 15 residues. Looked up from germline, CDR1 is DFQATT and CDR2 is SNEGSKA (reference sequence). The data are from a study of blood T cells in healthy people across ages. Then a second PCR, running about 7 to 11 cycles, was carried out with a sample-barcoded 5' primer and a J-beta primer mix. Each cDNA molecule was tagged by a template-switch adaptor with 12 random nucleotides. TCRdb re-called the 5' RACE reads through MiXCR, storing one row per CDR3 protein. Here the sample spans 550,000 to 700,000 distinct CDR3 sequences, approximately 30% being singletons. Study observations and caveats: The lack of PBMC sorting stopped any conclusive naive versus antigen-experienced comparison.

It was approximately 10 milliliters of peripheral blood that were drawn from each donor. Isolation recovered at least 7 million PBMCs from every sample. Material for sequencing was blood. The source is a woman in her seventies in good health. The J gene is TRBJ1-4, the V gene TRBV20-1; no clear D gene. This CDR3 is CSARWPLVDNEKLFF. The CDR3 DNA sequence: TGCAGTGCTAGATGGCCCCTAGTTGATAATGAAAAACTGTTTTTT.